Reported below is one T cell receptor (beta chain). The data were obtained in a study of T cells after yellow fever vaccination. Study results and limitations: Just a small share of clonotypes turned up in the CD4 compartment as well as the CD8 compartment. The booster response re-showed most primary clones: around 95% CD4, approximately 90% CD8. Repertoires sorted by FACS could include abundant clonotypes that are contaminants from the bulk population. Faster peaking, at day 5 versus 15, marked a secondary response that was weaker.

One entry per CDR3 protein, called by TCRdb with MiXCR from the 5' RACE reads. The sample carries approximately 85,000 distinct CDR3 sequences, about an eighth recorded once. The receptor was isolated from a young man who received the YFV17D yellow fever vaccine. Sequenced here: CD8+ T cells not binding an NS4B(214-222) dextramer, sorted from PBMCs, sampled roughly 20 days after the first yellow fever vaccination.

The CDR3 sequence: CSAREPGLAANEQFF. CDR3 DNA: TGCAGTGCTAGAGAGCCCGGACTAGCGGCCAATGAGCAGTTCTTC. The chain couples TRBV20-1 to TRBJ2-1; 10 bases are a match to TRBD2. This CDR3 comprises 15 residues. V dropped 0 bases and J dropped 6; count of bases not matched to a gene: 5. CDR1 is DFQATT, CDR2 SNEGSKA, per germline (reference sequence).